Listed below are T cell receptor beta chains from one sample, sequenced in a study of response to subunit inactivated influenza vaccine. TCRdb used MiXCR to reprocess the RT-PCR reads, holding one entry per CDR3 protein. The sample contains hundreds of thousands of distinct CDR3 sequences, approximately 14% of which appear only once. Source: PBMCs from blood, taken 12 days after vaccination. The origin of the receptors is a man over 45 who received an inactivated influenza vaccine. CDR3s include the opening cysteine and the closing phenylalanine or tryptophan. Fields, in order: clone size, V gene, D gene, J gene, CDR3 length, CDR3 DNA, CDR3 protein. The D gene is left open where the match is weak. Not all rows give a size; the values are once, few, many and, for expanded clones, a class.

clone_size: many; v_call: TRBV12-3/TRBV12-4; d_call: TRBD1; j_call: TRBJ1-2; cdr3_length: 14; cdr3_nt: TGTGCCAGCAGGGGGACCGGGACAGGGAAAGGCTACACCTTC; cdr3_aa: CASRGTGTGKGYTF
clone_size: NA; v_call: TRBV6-5; d_call: TRBD1; j_call: TRBJ2-1; cdr3_length: 14; cdr3_nt: TGTGCCAGCAGTTACTCGGACAGGAACAATGAGCAGTTCTTC; cdr3_aa: CASSYSDRNNEQFF
clone_size: few; v_call: TRBV3-1; d_call: NA; j_call: TRBJ1-1; cdr3_length: 14; cdr3_nt: TGTGCCAGCAGCCCGAGATCCTCAAACACTGAAGCTTTCTTT; cdr3_aa: CASSPRSSNTEAFF
clone_size: NA; v_call: TRBV7-9; d_call: NA; j_call: TRBJ2-7; cdr3_length: 15; cdr3_nt: TGTGCCAGCAGCTTAGGTCCAGGGCCCACCTACGAGCAGTACTTC; cdr3_aa: CASSLGPGPTYEQYF
clone_size: few; v_call: TRBV5-1; d_call: TRBD1; j_call: TRBJ1-1; cdr3_length: 16; cdr3_nt: TGCGCCAGCAGCTTGGGCTTCGGGACAGGGAACACTGAAGCTTTCTTT; cdr3_aa: CASSLGFGTGNTEAFF
clone_size: few; v_call: TRBV7-9; d_call: NA; j_call: TRBJ2-7; cdr3_length: 14; cdr3_nt: TGTGCCAGCAGCGAAGGGGTGAGGACGTACGAGCAGTACTTC; cdr3_aa: CASSEGVRTYEQYF
clone_size: few; v_call: TRBV29-1; d_call: NA; j_call: TRBJ1-1; cdr3_length: 12; cdr3_nt: TGCAGCGTTACCGACAGGAACACTGAAGCTTTCTTT; cdr3_aa: CSVTDRNTEAFF
clone_size: NA; v_call: TRBV9; d_call: TRBD2; j_call: TRBJ2-1; cdr3_length: 16; cdr3_nt: TGTGCCAGCAGCCCCCAAGCGGGAAGCTCCTACAATGAGCAGTTCTTC; cdr3_aa: CASSPQAGSSYNEQFF
clone_size: few; v_call: TRBV29-1; d_call: NA; j_call: TRBJ2-7; cdr3_length: 12; cdr3_nt: TGCAGCGCCTCCGGAAGCCCCTACGAGCAGTACTTC; cdr3_aa: CSASGSPYEQYF
clone_size: NA; v_call: TRBV11-1; d_call: NA; j_call: TRBJ2-4; cdr3_length: 19; cdr3_nt: TGTGCCAGCAGCCCTAGGACATCGCTAGCTCCACTTCTCAAAAACATTCAGTACTTC; cdr3_aa: CASSPRTSLAPLLKNIQYF
clone_size: NA; v_call: TRBV29-1; d_call: NA; j_call: TRBJ1-5; cdr3_length: 14; cdr3_nt: TGCAGCGTTTCGGCAGGGGAGGTCAATCAGCCCCAGCATTTT; cdr3_aa: CSVSAGEVNQPQHF
clone_size: few; v_call: TRBV10-2; d_call: TRBD1; j_call: TRBJ2-1; cdr3_length: 15; cdr3_nt: TGCGCCAGCCAGCCGACTCGGACAGGGTGGGGTAAGCAGTTCTTC; cdr3_aa: CASQPTRTGWGKQFF
clone_size: NA; v_call: TRBV20-1; d_call: TRBD1; j_call: TRBJ2-5; cdr3_length: 14; cdr3_nt: TGCAGTGCTAGAGATAATAGGGGGCAGGAGACCCAGTACTTC; cdr3_aa: CSARDNRGQETQYF
clone_size: NA; v_call: TRBV28; d_call: NA; j_call: TRBJ1-2; cdr3_length: 12; cdr3_nt: TGTGCCAGCAGGCCGACAGAATATGGCTACACCTTC; cdr3_aa: CASRPTEYGYTF
clone_size: NA; v_call: TRBV12-1; d_call: NA; j_call: TRBJ2-5; cdr3_length: 18; cdr3_nt: TGTGCCAGCAGCCCAGAGGGCAGGGCAGCTCCACCCCAAGAGACCCAGTACTTC; cdr3_aa: CASSPEGRAAPPQETQYF
clone_size: few; v_call: TRBV4-2; d_call: TRBD1; j_call: TRBJ2-5; cdr3_length: 14; cdr3_nt: TGTGCCAGCAGCCCGGGACAGGGAGGGGAGACCCAGTACTTC; cdr3_aa: CASSPGQGGETQYF
clone_size: few; v_call: TRBV28; d_call: NA; j_call: TRBJ1-5; cdr3_length: 16; cdr3_nt: TGTGCCAGCAGGTCGGCATCAGACAATAGCAATCAGCCCCAGCATTTT; cdr3_aa: CASRSASDNSNQPQHF